This TCR beta chain stems from a study of blood T cell repertoires in COVID-19. At the level of the study: The study drew acute and convalescent COVID-19 samples from the United States, Italy and Spain. PBMCs, B-cell-depleted T cells, or T cells were the source of the cDNA or gDNA that made up the material.

In the source study's methods: Estimates of nucleated cell counts were drawn from the amplification of reference gene primers. Libraries were prepared by immunoSEQ multiplex PCR; TCRdb keeps only in-frame clonotypes and omits some of them. V and J calls and clone size come straight from that table; D and trimming were deduced from the DNA. The profile shows approximately 93,000 clones, 75% to 90% of them singletons. There are 17 residues in the CDR3. The material sequenced was peripheral blood. The chain carries TRBV12-2 and TRBJ2-3; TRBD1, as called in the table, went unchecked against the DNA. TRBV12-2 is marked as a pseudogene. The clonotype was recovered from a man between 45 and 60 years old with active or convalescent COVID-19. The CDR3 nucleotides read TGTGCAAGTCGCTCGGGACAGTGGGGGCCTAGCACAGATACGCAGTATTTT. Encoded protein: CASRSGQWGPSTDTQYF.